The 32 T cell receptor beta chains in this list originate from one sample, sequenced in a study of PD-1 blockade in mismatch repair-deficient tumors. The protocol was immunoSEQ multiplex PCR, while the TCRdb copy is restricted to in-frame clones and leaves out a portion. The table records about 51,000 clones, 65% to 85% of them present only once. The source was peripheral blood, collected 20 weeks after starting pembrolizumab. These TCRs come from an adult with mismatch repair-deficient cancer.

The rearrangement uses TRBV5-4 and TRBJ2-7; 11 bases map to TRBD1. The V gene's germline CDR1 is SGHNT and CDR2 YYREEE (reference sequence). This CDR3 has 14 amino acids. V lost 5 bases and J lost 3; bases outside the gene matches: 4. CDR3 protein: CASSPGQGVYEQYF. The CDR3 bases are TGTGCCAGCAGTCCGGGACAGGGGGTCTACGAGCAGTACTTC. Variable domain in full (rest from reference TRBV5-4 and TRBJ2-7): ETGVTQSPTHLIKTRGQQVTLRCSSQSGHNTVSWYQQALGQGPQFIFQYYREEENGRGNFPPRFSGLQFPNYSSELNVNALELDDSALYLCASSPGQGVYEQYFGPGTRLTVT.

The CDR3 loop reads CASSPDNYGYTF. CDR3 sequence (DNA): TGTGCCAGCTCACCAGATAACTATGGCTACACCTTC. The chain employs TRBV18 and TRBJ1-2, with D hard to call. The CDR3 has 12 amino acids. Germline assignment: CDR1 KGHSH and CDR2 LQKENI. V gave up 2 bases and J gave up 1 base, with 2 bases separating them.

This clone has only a few counts. Other DNA sequences in this sample translate to the same CDR3. The chain joins TRBV4-3 to TRBJ2-7; TRBD1 is a possible D gene (6 bases). The CDR3 totals 13 residues. V lost 0 bases, J lost 6 bases, and 9 bases lay in between. The germline gives CDR1 LGHNA, CDR2 YSLEER. This chain's CDR3 is CASSQDRGLEQYF. Written as DNA, the CDR3 is TGCGCCAGCAGCCAAGACAGGGGTCTCGAGCAGTACTTC.

The chain is built from TRBV5-1 and TRBJ2-7; no definite D call. Germline loops: CDR1 SGHRS, CDR2 YFSETQ. The CDR3 length is 16 residues. The V and J ends lost 3 bases and 2 bases respectively, with 18 bases between them. The CDR3 DNA sequence: TGCGCCAGCAGCTCCCTCGGGCTGGGTAGCACCTACGAGCAGTACTTC. The encoded protein is CASSSLGLGSTYEQYF.

V is TRBV5-6 and J is TRBJ2-1, with 9 bases that match TRBD1. V gave up 0 bases and J gave up 8 bases; unmatched junction bases: 6. Germline CDR1 SGHDT, CDR2 YYEEEE. The CDR3 contains 15 residues. CDR3 in amino acids: CASSLVGQGRDEQFF. In DNA form, the CDR3 reads TGTGCCAGCAGCTTGGTGGGACAGGGTAGAGATGAGCAGTTCTTC.

The gene calls are TRBV27 and TRBJ2-1; tentative D call: TRBD1 (5 bases). The CDR3 consists of 14 residues. The germline gives CDR1 MNHEY, CDR2 SMNVEV (reference sequence). V was clipped by 6 bases and J by 5 bases, with 14 bases between them. CDR3 in amino acids: CASRGAYSDNEQFF. CDR3 nucleotides: TGTGCCAGCAGAGGGGCTTATTCCGACAATGAGCAGTTCTTC.

The chain carries TRBV9 and TRBJ2-1; 8 bases are a match to TRBD2. Germline-derived CDR1 and CDR2 are SGDLS and YYNGEE. Trimming took 0 bases from V and 5 from J; bases not matched to a gene: 10. There are 17 residues in the CDR3. The CDR3 bases are TGTGCCAGCAGCGTAGTAGGTAGCGGGACCCTTCACAATGAGCAGTTCTTC. Encoded protein: CASSVVGSGTLHNEQFF.

The rearrangement uses TRBV2 and TRBJ2-7, with 9 bases fitting TRBD1. Trimming took 5 bases from V and 6 from J; bases not matched to a gene: 2. The CDR3 runs 12 residues. Germline lookup yields CDR1 SNHLY and CDR2 FYNNEI. The CDR3, as DNA: TGTGCCAGCAGTCAGGACAGGGGCGAGCAGTACTTC. Its translation: CASSQDRGEQYF.

This sequence joins TRBV14 and TRBJ2-7, with a weak D call TRBD2 (6 bases). The length of the CDR3 is 14 residues. V was clipped by 0 bases and J by 5 bases, with 11 bases between them. Germline V CDR1 and CDR2: SGHDN, FVKESK. CDR3 in amino acids: CASSQDLTRDEQYF. The CDR3 DNA is TGTGCCAGCAGCCAAGATCTGACTAGAGACGAGCAGTACTTC.

Note on this clone: Other nucleotide sequences from this sample produce the same CDR3. This sequence joins TRBV7-9 and TRBJ2-2; D not resolved. Germline V gene sequence: CDR1 SEHNR, CDR2 FQNEAQ (reference sequence). V was shortened by 0 bases and J by 4 bases, with 3 bases between the two germline ends. The CDR3 is 13 amino acids. The CDR3 bases are TGTGCCAGCAGCTTAGCGGGCACCGGGGAGCTGTTTTTT. This gives the protein CASSLAGTGELFF.

This chain joins TRBV10-3 and TRBJ2-3; 12 positions match TRBD2. V shed 0 bases, J shed 5 bases, and the junction held 6 bases outside the gene matches. CDR1 ENHRY and CDR2 SYGVKD come from the germline V gene. The length of the CDR3 is 17 residues. The CDR3 DNA reads TGTGCCATCAGTGAGTCGGCTAGCGGGAGGGCCTTAGATACGCAGTATTTT. This translates into CAISESASGRALDTQYF.

This clone has just a few counts. The genes are TRBV10-3 and TRBJ2-3; D is undetermined. Trimming cost V 4 bases and J 7 bases, with 15 bases left between them. Germline CDR1 is ENHRY and CDR2 is SYGVKD. This CDR3 has 14 residues. CDR3 in amino acids: CAISAALEVNTQYF. The CDR3 coding sequence is TGTGCCATCAGTGCCGCTTTAGAAGTAAATACGCAGTATTTT.

This clone came up once. The same CDR3 is also encoded by other DNA sequences in this sample. The chain has TRBV4-1 and TRBJ2-1; unclear D gene. The CDR3 extends over 13 amino acids. V shed 0 bases and J shed 4 bases, with 4 bases lying between them. From germline, CDR1 is MGHRA and CDR2 YSYEKL. The DNA for the CDR3 is TGCGCCAGCAGCCAAGACCCTTACAATGAGCAGTTCTTC. Its protein is CASSQDPYNEQFF.

This chain joins TRBV7-8 and TRBJ2-7; TRBD2 agrees at 9 bases. V trimming: 1 base; J trimming: 1 base; junction bases outside the gene matches: 8. From germline, CDR1 is SGHVS and CDR2 FQNEAQ. CDR3 size: 17 residues. The CDR3 reads CASSLGLAGEISYEQYF. Written as DNA, the CDR3 is TGTGCCAGCAGCTTAGGGTTAGCGGGAGAGATTTCCTACGAGCAGTACTTC.

The chain is built from TRBV25-1 and TRBJ2-7; D not certain. The CDR3 length is 13 residues. The V end was cut by 8 bases, the J end by 2 bases, with 13 bases between. Germline V lookup: CDR1 MGHDK, CDR2 SYGVNS. This CDR3 reads CASSKVGTYEQYF. CDR3 in DNA: TGTGCCAGCTCAAAGGTGGGGACCTACGAGCAGTACTTC.

The chain has TRBV19 and TRBJ1-1; D unresolved. The CDR3 spans 11 residues. V was shortened by 3 bases and J by 12 bases, with 11 bases between the two germline ends. Germline values: CDR1 LNHDA, CDR2 SQIVND (reference sequence). For the CDR3, the DNA is TGTGCCAGTAGTATCCAATATATTACTTTCTTT. Its translation: CASSIQYITFF.

The genes are TRBV9 and TRBJ2-3; D uncertain. CDR3 length equals 14 residues. Germline CDR1 reads SGDLS; CDR2 reads YYNGEE. With 0 bases removed from V and 2 bases from J, the gap between germline ends came to 7 bases. CDR3 bases: TGTGCCAGCAGCGTAGAGGGCTTCACAGATACGCAGTATTTT. Its translation: CASSVEGFTDTQYF.

The chain uses TRBV5-1 and TRBJ2-7, with 9 bases that match TRBD2. The CDR3 length is 14 residues. Germline V gene data show CDR1 as SGHRS and CDR2 as YFSETQ. The junction had 1 base not matched to a gene; V was cut back by 0 bases and J by 3 bases. DNA for the CDR3: TGCGCCAGCAGCTTGGATAGCGGGAGCTACGAGCAGTACTTC. It codes for CASSLDSGSYEQYF.

This clone was detected only a few times. The genes are TRBV5-6 and TRBJ2-7; TRBD1 matches 7 bases. There are 16 residues in the CDR3. Trimming at V came to 5 bases and at J to 0 bases, leaving 11 bases not matched to a gene. Germline CDR1 reads SGHDT; CDR2 reads YYEEEE. CDR3 region: CASRKMDRPISYEQYF. In DNA, the CDR3 is TGTGCCAGCAGGAAGATGGACAGGCCGATCTCCTACGAGCAGTACTTC.

This chain uses TRBV5-1 with TRBJ1-5; 12 positions match TRBD1. CDR3 length equals 15 residues. Trimming cost V 4 bases and J 7 bases; bases outside gene matches: 6. The V gene's germline CDR1 is SGHRS and CDR2 YFSETQ. The CDR3 DNA sequence: TGCGCCAGCAGCCTCGGGACAGGGGGCGAACAGCCCCAGCATTTT. Translation gives CASSLGTGGEQPQHF.

Only a few counts were recorded for this clone. The chain employs TRBV28 and TRBJ2-1; D remains ambiguous. CDR3 length: 17 residues. Germline V CDR1 and CDR2: MDHEN, SYDVKM. The V end was cut by 4 bases, the J end by 2 bases, with 18 bases between. As DNA, the CDR3 is TGTGCCAGCAGTTCCAAGTTGGAGTCATTAACCTACAATGAGCAGTTCTTC. Encoded protein: CASSSKLESLTYNEQFF. Complete variable domain (other parts from reference TRBV28 and TRBJ2-1): DVKVTQSSRYLVKRTGEKVFLECVQDMDHENMFWYRQDPGLGLRLIYFSYDVKMKEKGDIPEGYSVSREKKERFSLILESASTNQTSMYLCASSSKLESLTYNEQFFGPGTRLTVL.

This chain joins TRBV27 and TRBJ1-1; D is unresolved. The CDR3 is 12 residues long. V was shortened by 5 bases and J by 7 bases, with 11 bases between the two germline ends. CDR1 MNHEY and CDR2 SMNVEV come from the germline V gene (reference sequence). The CDR3 region has the DNA TGTGCCAGCAGTCCCTCGGGCGGTGAAGCTTTCTTT. This sequence encodes CASSPSGGEAFF.

This clone was counted once. The chain carries TRBV9 and TRBJ2-4; 11 nucleotides align to TRBD1. V shed 0 bases, J shed 8 bases, and the junction held 7 bases outside the gene matches. Germline CDR1 and CDR2: SGDLS and YYNGEE. The CDR3 totals 16 residues. The CDR3 DNA reads as TGTGCCAGCAGCGTAGATTTTAGGGACAGGGGGGACATTCAGTACTTC. It yields the protein CASSVDFRDRGDIQYF.

The rearrangement uses TRBV6-5 and TRBJ2-7, with D uncertain. The CDR3 consists of 14 residues. V was pared by 4 bases and J by 3 bases, with 13 bases between. Germline V gene sequence: CDR1 MNHEY, CDR2 SVGAGI. In nucleotides, the CDR3 is TGTGCCAGCAGTTCAAATGGACGGATCTACGAGCAGTACTTC. Its translation is CASSSNGRIYEQYF.

The chain uses TRBV28 and TRBJ1-5, with 7 bases fitting TRBD1. The germline CDR1 and CDR2 sequences are MDHEN and SYDVKM. This CDR3 has 15 residues. The ends lost 2 bases at V and 5 bases at J; junction bases unmatched: 6. CDR3 sequence reads: CASSLGGQQYQPQHF. As DNA, the CDR3 is TGTGCCAGCAGTTTAGGGGGACAGCAGTATCAGCCCCAGCATTTT. The whole variable domain, remainder taken from reference TRBV28 and TRBJ1-5, is DVKVTQSSRYLVKRTGEKVFLECVQDMDHENMFWYRQDPGLGLRLIYFSYDVKMKEKGDIPEGYSVSREKKERFSLILESASTNQTSMYLCASSLGGQQYQPQHFGDGTRLSIL.

The V and J genes are TRBV7-9 and TRBJ2-1; D may be TRBD2 (6 bases). Trimming cost V 5 bases and J 8 bases, with 13 bases left between them. Per the germline V gene, CDR1 is SEHNR and CDR2 is FQNEAQ (reference sequence). The CDR3 runs to 13 residues. CDR3 loop: CASSGEAGDEQFF. The CDR3 nucleotides are TGTGCCAGCAGCGGGGAGGCTGGCGATGAGCAGTTCTTC.

The CDR3 spells CVIRPGLSTDTQYF. In DNA form, the CDR3 reads TGTGTCATCCGTCCCGGACTCAGTACAGATACGCAGTATTTT. The gene calls are TRBV7-9 and TRBJ2-3, with TRBD2 as a possible D gene (5 bases). This CDR3 has 14 amino acids. The germline V gene has CDR1 SEHNR and CDR2 FQNEAQ (reference sequence).

CDR3 sequence (DNA): TGTGCCAGTAGTTTACAGAGAGACACTGAAGCTTTCTTT. Translating gives CASSLQRDTEAFF. V and J are TRBV19 and TRBJ1-1; D is unresolved. The CDR3 consists of 13 residues. Germline V gene lookup returns CDR1 LNHDA and CDR2 SQIVND (reference sequence). V was trimmed by 5 bases and J by 3 bases, leaving 10 bases between them.

The chain couples TRBV6-1 to TRBJ1-2; 7 bases align to TRBD1. The CDR3 has 13 residues. Germline V gene sequence: CDR1 MNHNS, CDR2 SASEGT. Germline trimming cut 7 bases from V and 8 bases from J; bases unmatched to any gene: 10. The CDR3 reads CASTPTGIEGYTF. The CDR3 DNA follows: TGTGCCAGCACCCCGACAGGGATCGAAGGCTACACCTTC.

The J gene is TRBJ2-1, the V gene TRBV13, with D maybe TRBD2 (5 bases). The V gene's germline CDR1 is PRHDT and CDR2 FYEKMQ (reference sequence). Trimming pared 5 bases from V and 7 bases from J, leaving 18 bases between. The CDR3 extends over 15 amino acids. The CDR3 here is CASSSLSGLSNEQFF. In DNA form, the CDR3 reads TGTGCCAGCAGCAGTTTATCCGGACTCTCTAATGAGCAGTTCTTC.

This clone was observed a handful of times. The rearrangement links TRBV11-3 to TRBJ1-4; D remains unclear. The CDR3 has 14 residues. Looked up from germline, CDR1 is SGHNT and CDR2 is YENEEA. Trimming removed 6 bases at V and 3 bases at J, with 11 bases between. The CDR3 DNA reads as TGTGCCAGCAGTCAAACCCCCGCTAATGAAAAACTGTTTTTT. As protein: CASSQTPANEKLFF.

The genes are TRBV19 and TRBJ2-2; 8 positions agree with TRBD2. Germline trimming cut 0 bases from V and 5 bases from J; bases unmatched to any gene: 8. CDR3 length equals 17 residues. Germline CDR1 is LNHDA and CDR2 is SQIVND (reference sequence). The CDR3 reads CASSIDPAGGGTGELFF. DNA of the CDR3: TGTGCCAGTAGTATAGATCCCGCCGGGGGGGGAACCGGGGAGCTGTTTTTT.